This TCR beta chain was recovered during a study of cytomegalovirus exposure and HLA in healthy donors. Study-wide results and limits: Productive status was seen about 90% or about 30% of the time for most TCR beta V segments in an earlier analysis.

Details on this clone: Its antigen is currently unknown.

V was pared by 2 bases and J by 7 bases, with 17 bases between. The CDR3 is made up of 15 amino acids. Germline V CDR1 and CDR2: MNHEY, SVGAGI. Primers: 60 Vbeta forward and 13 Jbeta reverse. The assay was immunoSEQ multiplex PCR, and TCRdb's table has in-frame clones only and misses some. The table has around 150,000 clones, roughly 74% seen once. The study sampled nominally healthy donors, though unrecorded immune exposures were likely. V usage is TRBV6-5 and J usage is TRBJ1-1, with unresolved D. What was sequenced was PBMCs. The sequence derives from a man aged 18 to 29 in good health and CMV-seropositive. The CDR3 loop reads CASSYEASVEGEAFF. CDR3 DNA: TGTGCCAGCAGTTACGAAGCCTCGGTGGAGGGTGAAGCTTTCTTT.